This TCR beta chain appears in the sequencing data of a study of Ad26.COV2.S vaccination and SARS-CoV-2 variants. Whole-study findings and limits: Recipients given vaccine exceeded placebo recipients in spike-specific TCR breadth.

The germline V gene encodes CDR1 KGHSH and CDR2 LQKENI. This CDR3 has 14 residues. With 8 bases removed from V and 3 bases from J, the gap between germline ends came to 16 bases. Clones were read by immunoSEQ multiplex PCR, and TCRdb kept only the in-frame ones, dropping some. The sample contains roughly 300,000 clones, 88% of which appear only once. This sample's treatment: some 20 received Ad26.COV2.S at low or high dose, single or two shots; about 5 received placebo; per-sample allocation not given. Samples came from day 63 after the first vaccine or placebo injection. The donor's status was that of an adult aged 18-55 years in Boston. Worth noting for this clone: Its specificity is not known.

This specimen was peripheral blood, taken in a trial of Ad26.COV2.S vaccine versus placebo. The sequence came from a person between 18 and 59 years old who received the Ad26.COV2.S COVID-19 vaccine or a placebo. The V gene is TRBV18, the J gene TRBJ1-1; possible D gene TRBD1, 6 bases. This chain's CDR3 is CASNSGARYTEAFF. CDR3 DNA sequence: TGTGCCAGCAACTCGGGGGCGCGGTACACTGAAGCTTTCTTT.